This T cell receptor beta chain derives from a study of T-cell memory formation after mild COVID-19. TCRdb re-derived calls from the 5' RACE reads in MiXCR, one entry per CDR3 protein. This table holds a few hundred thousand distinct CDR3 sequences, roughly 18% found once. V was cut by 4 bases and J by 2 bases, with 8 bases left in between. CDR3 length equals 14 residues. CDR1 MNHEY and CDR2 SVGEGT come from the germline V gene. Input material: PBMCs or a T cell subset sorted from them (not recorded which). This clonotype was obtained from a man between 18 and 29 years old who had mild COVID-19 (a few samples of this study predate the infection). Cell type and time point are not known. The chain carries TRBV6-2 or TRBV6-3 and TRBJ1-4; D is unclear. The chain's CDR3 is CASSLQRTNEKLFF. CDR3 in DNA: TGTGCCAGCAGTTTACAACGGACTAATGAAAAACTGTTTTTT.